The source of this TCR beta chain is a study of shared clonotypes between healthy human individuals. V shed 8 bases, J shed 9 bases, and the junction held 10 bases outside the gene matches. The CDR3 totals 14 residues. The germline gives CDR1 SNHLY, CDR2 FYNNEI. CD45RO negativity and positive selection for CCR7 defined naive CD8 cells, a population that excluded terminally differentiated effector memory CD45RA+ cells. Using immunoSEQ multiplex PCR, the repertoire was profiled, and TCRdb retains in-frame clones only, with some absent. The sample records around 580,000 clones, about 98% being singletons. This clone was counted once.

V usage is TRBV2 and J usage is TRBJ1-2; TRBD1 aligns across 12 bases. Specimen: naive CD8+ T cells sorted from blood. The TCR was taken from a man aged 30 to 39 in good health. The CDR3 nucleotides are TGTGCCAGCGACGGGACAGGGGGCGGGATCAGCTACACCTTC. Amino acids: CASDGTGGGISYTF.